This TCR beta chain was identified during a study of blood T cell repertoires in COVID-19 (dated by TCRdb to the early 2020s). Concerning the study at large: Collaborator samples came from the United States, Italy and Spain and covered acute and convalescent phases of COVID-19. Nearly every sample came with metadata listing a de-identified subject ID, COVID-19 status, age in years and sex. The repertoires were made available in a free public database intended to serve as a resource for research on the immune response to SARS-CoV-2. The samples were drawn from the first 160 participants of the ongoing ImmuneRACE study and from 950 to 1,500 subjects provided by 6 global collaborators. The material from the prospective study consisted of cDNA or gDNA derived from T cells, B-cell-depleted T cells, or PBMCs. Where HLA class I and class II types were available, the types were taken from metadata supplied by the sample provider, not from assay-based typing. The dataset comprised deeply sampled blood TCRbeta repertoires from subjects exposed to, actively infected with, or recovered from COVID-19. Findings and caveats that apply to the study as a whole: The quantity of clinical and demographic metadata differed by source and by participant and was supplied without curation.

The immunoSEQ Assay, a bias-controlled multiplex PCR, was used to amplify TCRbeta CDR3 regions from genomic DNA. The original pipeline was this. Nucleated cell counts per sample were estimated from amplification of reference gene primers within the assay. To quantify the absolute abundance of each unique TCRbeta CDR3 rearrangement, sequence reads were collapsed and filtered. For each sample, productive Simpson clonality was calculated by taking the square root of Simpson's diversity index across productive rearrangements. TCRdb retrieved this table from immuneACCESS and kept in-frame rearrangements only. Not all clones are present; in checked studies, unresolved V genes account for under half, and no reason is known for the remainder. V, J and clone size are taken as reported in that table, and D and trimming were inferred from the DNA itself. Recorded for this sample are about 110,000 clones; around four fifths of them occurred a single time. Roughly 4.1% of the sample comes from the top ten.

The CDR3, from cysteine to phenylalanine, totals 14 residues. The kept DNA is CDR3 alone, 42 bases in frame from the first base. Cut back by 2 bases and 5 bases, the V and J ends lie 12 bases apart. The germline V gene gives CDR1 as SNHLY and CDR2 as FYNNEI. Each collaborating institution followed its own protocols to collect whole blood in K2EDTA tubes. For TCRbeta analysis, collaborator samples were shipped as frozen whole blood, as isolated PBMCs, or as DNA extracted from either sample type. About this clone itself: What antigen it recognizes has not been identified. The sample holds no much larger clone one base away, and base qualities are not on file.

The receptor was isolated from a woman in her seventies with acute or convalescent COVID-19. The sample consisted of peripheral blood. The sequence joins TRBV2 to TRBJ2-5, with TRBD2 as a weak D call on 5 bases. The DNA sequence follows: TGTGCCAGCAGTGAAATTAGCGCGCTGGAGACCCAGTACTTC. This sequence encodes CASSEISALETQYF.